This T cell receptor (beta chain) was profiled in a study of blood T cell repertoires in COVID-19. The wider study: The analysed material was cDNA or gDNA that came from T cells, B-cell-depleted T cells, or PBMCs.

Clones were read by immunoSEQ multiplex PCR, and TCRdb kept only the in-frame ones, dropping some. The sample records around 29,000 clones, 70% to 90% being singletons. Per the germline V gene, CDR1 is MNHEY and CDR2 is SVGAGI. The ends lost 4 bases at V and 0 bases at J; junction bases unmatched: 4. The CDR3 covers 15 residues. The TCR sequence derives from a woman of 80 years or more with COVID-19, enrolled during active disease. The specimen sequenced was peripheral blood. The V and J genes are TRBV6-5 and TRBJ2-3, with TRBD1 identical over 7 bases. In DNA form, the CDR3 reads TGTGCCAGCAGTTCCACAGGGGCCAGCACAGATACGCAGTATTTT. Protein product: CASSSTGASTDTQYF.